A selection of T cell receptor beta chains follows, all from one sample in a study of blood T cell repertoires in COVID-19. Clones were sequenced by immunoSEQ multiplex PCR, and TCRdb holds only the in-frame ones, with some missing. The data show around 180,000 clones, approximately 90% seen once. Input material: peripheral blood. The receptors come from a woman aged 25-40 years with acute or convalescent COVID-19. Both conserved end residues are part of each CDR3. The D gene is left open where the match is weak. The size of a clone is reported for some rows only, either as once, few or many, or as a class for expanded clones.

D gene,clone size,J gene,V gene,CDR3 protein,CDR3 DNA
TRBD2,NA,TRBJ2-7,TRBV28,CASPPRLAGGSISYEQYF,TGTGCCAGCCCCCCGCGACTAGCGGGAGGGTCCATATCCTACGAGCAGTACTTC
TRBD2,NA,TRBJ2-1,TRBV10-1,CASSEGLAESYLQFF,TGCGCCAGCAGTGAGGGGCTAGCGGAGTCATACCTACAGTTCTTC
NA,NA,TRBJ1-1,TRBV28,CASSPRGGGNTEAFF,TGTGCCAGCAGTCCCCGGGGAGGGGGGAACACTGAAGCTTTCTTT
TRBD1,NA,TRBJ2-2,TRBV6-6,CASSSDRGQVELFF,TGTGCCAGCAGTTCGGACAGGGGGCAGGTGGAGCTGTTTTTT
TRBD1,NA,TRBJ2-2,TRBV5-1,CASSPLTTGAGELFF,TGCGCCAGCAGCCCCCTTACTACAGGGGCCGGGGAGCTGTTTTTT
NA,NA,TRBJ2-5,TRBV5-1,CASSLFNSQETQYF,TGCGCCAGCAGCTTGTTTAACAGCCAAGAGACCCAGTACTTC
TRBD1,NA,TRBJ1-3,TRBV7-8,CASSVGQTSGNTIYF,TGTGCCAGCAGCGTGGGACAGACCTCTGGAAACACCATATATTTT
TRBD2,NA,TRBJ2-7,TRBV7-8,CASSSTSGGYEQYF,TGTGCCAGCAGCTCGACTAGCGGTGGCTACGAGCAGTACTTC
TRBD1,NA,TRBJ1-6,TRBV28,CASSGTGTSPLHF,TGTGCCAGCAGTGGGACAGGGACCTCACCCCTCCACTTT
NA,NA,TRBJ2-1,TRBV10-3,CAISERELNEQFF,TGTGCCATCAGTGAGCGGGAGCTCAATGAGCAGTTCTTC
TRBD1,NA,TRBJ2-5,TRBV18,CASSPWDRGGETQYF,TGTGCCAGCTCGCCGTGGGACAGGGGAGGCGAGACCCAGTACTTC
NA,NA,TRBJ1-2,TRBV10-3,CAISDRPIGSGYTF,TGTGCCATCAGTGACAGACCGATTGGGAGCGGCTACACCTTC
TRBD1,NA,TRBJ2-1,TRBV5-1,CASSPDRVQNEQFF,TGCGCCAGCAGCCCTGACAGGGTTCAGAATGAGCAGTTCTTC
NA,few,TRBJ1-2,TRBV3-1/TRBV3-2,CASSQGLTRGYTF,TGTGCCAGCAGCCAAGGGTTGACGAGGGGCTACACCTTC
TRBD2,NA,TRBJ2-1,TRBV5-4,CASSFAAGRELFF,TGTGCCAGCAGCTTCGCCGCCGGGCGGGAGCTCTTCTTC
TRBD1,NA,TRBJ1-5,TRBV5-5,CASSLNLDRENQPQHF,TGTGCCAGCAGCTTAAACCTGGACAGGGAAAATCAGCCCCAGCATTTT
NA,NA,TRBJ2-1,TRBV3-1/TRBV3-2,CASSQDGWAGEQFF,TGTGCCAGCAGCCAAGATGGGTGGGCCGGTGAGCAGTTCTTC
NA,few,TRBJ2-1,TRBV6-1,CASSESQGGIKFF,TGTGCCAGCAGTGAAAGTCAGGGGGGTATAAAGTTCTTC
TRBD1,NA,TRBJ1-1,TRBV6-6,CASRTGTGLEAFF,TGTGCCAGCAGAACCGGGACAGGCCTTGAAGCTTTCTTT
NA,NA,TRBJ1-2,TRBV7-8,CASSLRGSLYGYTF,TGTGCCAGCAGCTTAAGGGGTTCCCTCTATGGCTACACCTTC
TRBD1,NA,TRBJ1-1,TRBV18,CASSPTGVTEAFF,TGTGCCAGCTCACCGACAGGGGTCACTGAAGCTTTCTTT
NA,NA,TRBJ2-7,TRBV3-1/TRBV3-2,CASSQAPGVADF,TGTGCCAGCAGCCAAGCCCCAGGGGTAGCCGACTTC
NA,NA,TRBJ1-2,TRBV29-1,CSVGGQGIPYGYTF,TGCAGCGTTGGTGGACAAGGAATCCCCTATGGCTACACCTTC
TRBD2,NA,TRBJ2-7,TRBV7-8,CASSWTSGSLFEQYF,TGTGCCAGCAGCTGGACTAGCGGGAGTTTGTTTGAGCAGTACTTC
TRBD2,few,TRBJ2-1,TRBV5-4,CASTGAGAGMEQFF,TGTGCCAGCACCGGAGCGGGAGCCGGGATGGAGCAGTTCTTC
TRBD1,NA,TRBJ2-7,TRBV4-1,CASSQEGTGSGEQYF,TGCGCCAGCAGCCAAGAGGGGACAGGGTCGGGCGAGCAGTACTTC
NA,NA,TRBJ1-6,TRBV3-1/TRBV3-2,CASSQDRVPLHF,TGTGCCAGCAGCCAAGATCGGGTACCCCTCCACTTT
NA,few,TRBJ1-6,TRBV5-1,CASSLGDINSPLHF,TGCGCCAGCAGCTTGGGGGACATTAATTCACCCCTCCACTTT
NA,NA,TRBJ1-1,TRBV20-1,CSAEGRTEAFF,TGCAGTGCTGAGGGGAGGACTGAAGCTTTCTTT
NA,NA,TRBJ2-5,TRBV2,CASKRGGFQETQYF,TGTGCCAGCAAGAGGGGAGGTTTCCAAGAGACCCAGTACTTC
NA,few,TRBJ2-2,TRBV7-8,CASRDGELFF,TGTGCCAGCCGGGACGGGGAGCTGTTTTTT
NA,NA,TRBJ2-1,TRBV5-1,CTSSRGNEQFF,TGCACAAGCTCCCGGGGCAATGAGCAGTTCTTC
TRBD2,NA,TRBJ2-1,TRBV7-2,CASSTERESEQFF,TGTGCCAGCAGCACAGAGCGGGAGAGTGAGCAGTTCTTC
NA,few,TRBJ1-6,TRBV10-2,CASSVLLSNSPLHF,TGCGCCAGCAGTGTACTCCTCTCCAATTCACCCCTCCACTTT
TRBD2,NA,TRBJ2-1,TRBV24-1,CATSDFAGLAGVNEQFF,TGTGCCACCAGTGATTTCGCCGGACTAGCGGGAGTTAATGAGCAGTTCTTC
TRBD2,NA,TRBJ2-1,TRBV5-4,CASSLERGYNEQFF,TGTGCCAGCAGCTTGGAGCGGGGATACAATGAGCAGTTCTTC
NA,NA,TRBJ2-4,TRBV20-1,CSASSAPPRDIQYF,TGCAGTGCTAGTTCGGCCCCCCCCCGGGACATTCAGTACTTC
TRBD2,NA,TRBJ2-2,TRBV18,CASSLSGMANTGELFF,TGTGCCAGCTCACTTAGCGGGATGGCGAACACCGGGGAGCTGTTTTTT
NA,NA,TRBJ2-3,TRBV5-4,CASSLAFSYAQYF,TGTGCCAGCAGCTTGGCGTTCAGTTATGCGCAGTATTTT
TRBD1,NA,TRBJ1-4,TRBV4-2,CASSQRDREKLFF,TGTGCCAGCAGCCAAAGGGACAGGGAAAAACTGTTTTTT
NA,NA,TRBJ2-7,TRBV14,CASSPNSAGTEQYF,TGTGCCAGCAGCCCCAATTCCGCCGGTACCGAGCAGTACTTC
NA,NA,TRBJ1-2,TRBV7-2,CASSLAAGEGGYTF,TGTGCCAGCAGCTTAGCTGCAGGAGAGGGAGGCTACACCTTC
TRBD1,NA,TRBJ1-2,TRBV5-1,CASRRTGGEEDYTF,TGCGCCAGCAGGCGTACAGGGGGCGAGGAGGACTACACCTTC
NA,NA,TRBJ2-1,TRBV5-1,CASSPRQGIIEQFF,TGCGCCAGCAGCCCCCGGCAGGGGATCATTGAGCAGTTCTTC
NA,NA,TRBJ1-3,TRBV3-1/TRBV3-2,CASSQLLNTIYF,TGTGCCAGCAGCCAACTCCTAAACACCATATATTTT
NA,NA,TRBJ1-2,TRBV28,CASRATTYGYTF,TGTGCCAGCAGGGCCACTACCTATGGCTACACCTTC
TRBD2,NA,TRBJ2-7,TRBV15,CATSRDPGLARQYF,TGTGCCACCAGCAGAGATCCGGGACTAGCGAGGCAGTACTTC
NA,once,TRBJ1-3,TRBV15,CATSRDVGTRSDTIYF,TGTGCCACCAGCAGAGATGTTGGGACACGGAGTGACACCATATATTTT
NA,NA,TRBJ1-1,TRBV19,CASSIVGAMNTEAFF,TGTGCCAGTAGTATAGTGGGGGCGATGAACACTGAAGCTTTCTTT
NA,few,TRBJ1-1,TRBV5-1,CASSPEAHGDTEAFF,TGCGCCAGCAGCCCGGAGGCCCACGGGGACACTGAAGCTTTCTTT
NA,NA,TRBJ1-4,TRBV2,CATSDTPTNEKLFF,TGTGCCACCTCGGACACCCCAACTAATGAAAAACTGTTTTTT
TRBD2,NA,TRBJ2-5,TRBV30,CAWSPRLGGQETQYF,TGTGCCTGGAGTCCCCGGTTGGGGGGGCAAGAGACCCAGTACTTC
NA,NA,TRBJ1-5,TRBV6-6,CASTPHGDQPQHF,TGTGCCAGCACCCCCCACGGGGATCAGCCCCAGCATTTT
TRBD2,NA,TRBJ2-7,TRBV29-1,CSLKREGPCEQYF,TGCAGTTTGAAGCGGGAGGGCCCGTGTGAGCAGTACTTC